Shown below are 26 T cell receptor beta chains from a single sample sequenced in a study of blood T cells in healthy people across ages (dated by TCRdb to the mid-2010s). The method behind the library was 5' RACE. Instrument on record: Illumina HiSeq 2500. A second PCR of about 7 to 12 cycles was run with a J-beta primer mix and a sample-barcoded 5' primer. TCRdb handled the public reads itself, with Q25 trimming in fastp and clone calling in MiXCR, and kept productive beta chains. Rows are combined by CDR3 protein, so each entry shows the most common genes and DNA. Here the sample has more than 1,400,000 distinct CDR3 sequences; roughly 45% occur a single time. 7% to 9.5% of the sample is in the top ten clones. The sample taken for sequencing was blood. Receptors were obtained from a woman aged 18-29 years in good health.

The rearrangement joins TRBV28 to TRBJ2-3, with TRBD1 identical over 8 bases. Trimming cost V 3 bases and J 5 bases; bases outside gene matches: 10. The germline gives CDR1 MDHEN, CDR2 SYDVKM. CDR3 length equals 16 residues. The CDR3 region is CASSFQTGGDVDTQYF. CDR3 DNA sequence: TGTGCCAGCAGTTTTCAAACAGGGGGTGATGTAGATACGCAGTATTTT.

The chain recombines TRBV3-1 with TRBJ1-1; D remains ambiguous. From germline, CDR1 is LGHDT and CDR2 YNNKEL (reference sequence). Trimming left V 0 bases short and J 2 bases short, with 7 bases between. This CDR3 is 14 amino acids long. CDR3 residues: CASSQDRTNTEAFF. The CDR3 DNA reads TGTGCCAGCAGCCAAGATCGGACTAACACTGAAGCTTTCTTT. The whole variable domain, filled in from reference TRBV3-1 and TRBJ1-1, reads DTAVSQTPKYLVTQMGNDKSIKCEQNLGHDTMYWYKQDSKKFLKIMFSYNNKELIINETVPNRFSPKSPDKAHLNLHINSLELGDSAVYFCASSQDRTNTEAFFGQGTRLTVV.

The rearrangement links TRBV7-2 to TRBJ2-7; no firm D call. The DNA end lines up better with TRBJ2-5; the J call may be wrong. CDR3 size: 15 residues. Germline loops: CDR1 SGHTA, CDR2 FQGNSA. The CDR3 sequence is CASSVSGHDGETQYF. In DNA form, the CDR3 reads TGTGCCAGCAGCGTATCCGGGCATGACGGAGAGACCCAGTACTTC.

The chain combines TRBV7-3 with TRBJ2-5; TRBD2 is a possible D gene (7 bases). The CDR3 loop spans 16 amino acids. Germline assignment: CDR1 SGHTA and CDR2 FQGTGA. V lost 2 bases and J lost 2, with 15 bases in between. The CDR3 DNA sequence: TGTGCCAGCAGCTTATTGGGGGGGGCGAATCAAGAGACCCAGTACTTC. It codes for CASSLLGGANQETQYF.

The chain has TRBV18 and TRBJ1-2; 8 bases align to TRBD1. V dropped 3 bases and J dropped 7; count of bases not matched to a gene: 4. This CDR3 is 13 amino acids long. Germline CDR1 is KGHSH and CDR2 is LQKENI. CDR3 residues: CASSPEQGGGYTF. CDR3 DNA: TGTGCCAGCTCACCCGAACAGGGGGGTGGCTACACCTTC.

This clonotype was counted between two and nine times. The V gene is TRBV20-1, the J gene TRBJ2-2; D uncertain. V lost 2 bases, J lost 4 bases, and 5 bases lay in between. The CDR3 has 12 residues. Germline lookup yields CDR1 DFQATT and CDR2 SNEGSKA (reference sequence). CDR3 sequence reads: CSARLPTGELFF. The CDR3 DNA follows: TGCAGTGCTAGACTCCCCACCGGGGAGCTGTTTTTT.

This chain joins TRBV6-2 or TRBV6-3 and TRBJ1-2, with D uncertain. V lost 0 bases and J lost 12, with 11 bases in between. The germline V gene has CDR1 MNHEY and CDR2 SVGEGT. This CDR3 has 12 amino acids. The CDR3 region is CASSYSTGGNTF. The CDR3 region has the DNA TGTGCCAGCAGTTACTCGACGGGCGGCAACACCTTC.

The chain is built from TRBV12-3 or TRBV12-4 and TRBJ2-3; weak D call: TRBD2 (5 bases). This CDR3 has 15 residues. Trimming removed 7 bases from V and 5 bases from J, with 19 bases in between. This CDR3 is CASTSGLLLLDTQYF. In DNA form, the CDR3 reads TGTGCCAGCACCTCCGGACTCTTACTCCTAGATACGCAGTATTTT.

This clonotype was seen a few times. This sequence joins TRBV3-1 and TRBJ1-1; no clear D gene. In germline, CDR1 is LGHDT, CDR2 YNNKEL (reference sequence). This CDR3 spans 14 amino acids. Deletions cut 5 bases from V and 0 bases from J, with 10 bases between. CDR3 sequence: CASSAPGLNTEAFF. DNA for the CDR3: TGTGCCAGCAGCGCGCCGGGGTTGAACACTGAAGCTTTCTTT. Drawing the rest from reference TRBV3-1 and TRBJ1-1, the complete variable domain is DTAVSQTPKYLVTQMGNDKSIKCEQNLGHDTMYWYKQDSKKFLKIMFSYNNKELIINETVPNRFSPKSPDKAHLNLHINSLELGDSAVYFCASSAPGLNTEAFFGQGTRLTVV.

The CDR3 bases are TGTGCCAGCAGTCCGGGTCGCGGGGGCTACACCTTC. Its translation is CASSPGRGGYTF. J is TRBJ1-2 and V is TRBV3-1; D unclear. The V gene's germline CDR1 is LGHDT and CDR2 YNNKEL (reference sequence). Trimming removed 6 bases from V and 8 bases from J, with 13 bases in between. This CDR3 comprises 12 residues.

This clonotype has just one count. The chain recombines TRBV30 with TRBJ2-1, with unresolved D. The CDR3 is made up of 16 amino acids. Trimming took 1 base from V and 0 from J, leaving 13 bases between them. Germline-derived CDR1 and CDR2 are GTSNPN and SVGIG (reference sequence). CDR3 bases: TGTGCCTGGAGTGAAGGATGGAGAGCCTCCTACAATGAGCAGTTCTTC. Translated: CAWSEGWRASYNEQFF.

This clonotype showed up just a few times. This chain links TRBV5-5 with TRBJ1-2, with D uncertain. The V gene lost 2 bases and the J gene lost 4 bases, with 15 bases spanning the gap. Germline-derived CDR1 and CDR2 are SGHKS and YYEKEE (reference sequence). The CDR3 covers 15 residues. The CDR3 DNA is TGTGCCAGCAGCTTAGGGATCGCCAGCGCCTATGGCTACACCTTC. It translates to CASSLGIASAYGYTF.

This clonotype has only a few counts. V gene TRBV6-1 combines with J gene TRBJ2-1; weak D call: TRBD1 (6 bases). The CDR3 has 12 amino acids. The germline V gene has CDR1 MNHNS and CDR2 SASEGT. Between the trimmed V and J ends, which lost 7 bases and 9 bases, there was a span of 13 bases. The CDR3 DNA is TGTGCCAGCAAAGGACAGTCTGGTGAGCAGTTCTTC. Translating gives CASKGQSGEQFF.

The chain couples TRBV12-3 or TRBV12-4 to TRBJ2-1, with 12 bases lining up with TRBD2. The CDR3 spans 15 residues. V shed 6 bases and J 9 bases; nucleotides not matched to a gene: 9. In DNA form, the CDR3 reads TGTGCCAGCAGCCCACTAGCGGGAGGTCAGGGTGAGCAGTTCTTC. Its translation is CASSPLAGGQGEQFF.

The chain employs TRBV5-1 and TRBJ2-1; 13 nucleotides align to TRBD2. V trimming: 0 bases; J trimming: 4 bases; junction bases outside the gene matches: 4. Germline loops: CDR1 SGHRS, CDR2 YFSETQ. This CDR3 is 17 amino acids long. The CDR3 loop is CASSLGGLAGQYNEQFF. The CDR3 DNA reads TGCGCCAGCAGCTTGGGGGGACTAGCGGGACAGTACAATGAGCAGTTCTTC.

The chain combines TRBV6-5 with TRBJ1-1, with D perhaps TRBD1 (6 bases). This CDR3 has 16 residues. Germline V lookup: CDR1 MNHEY, CDR2 SVGAGI. Trimming removed 0 bases from V and 5 bases from J, with 16 bases in between. This chain's CDR3 is CASSYSPVSGATEAFF. DNA of the CDR3: TGTGCCAGCAGTTACTCCCCTGTATCAGGGGCTACTGAAGCTTTCTTT.

Comments on this clonotype: One end of the junction does not line up with germline, which may come from a read error. The chain links TRBV10-3 to TRBJ1-5; the match to TRBD1 covers 8 bases. The CDR3 extends over 17 amino acids. CDR1 and CDR2 (germline): ENHRY, SYGVKD. CDR3 loop: CAIGESGRGHSNQPQHF. DNA of the CDR3: TGTGCCATCGGTGAGTCGGGCAGGGGGCATAGCAATCAGCCCCAGCATTTT.

Concerning this clonotype itself: Relative to the germline gene, one junction end is altered; a read error may explain this. The chain uses TRBV27 and TRBJ2-7, with 8 bases aligning to TRBD1. The CDR3 has 15 amino acids. In germline, CDR1 is MNHEY, CDR2 SMNVEV (reference sequence). The CDR3 DNA reads TGTGTCAGCAGTTTATCCCAGGGGGCCCCCTACGAGCAGTACTTC. Protein: CVSSLSQGAPYEQYF.

The chain has TRBV27 and TRBJ2-4; D is possibly TRBD2 (5 bases). Per germline, CDR1 MNHEY and CDR2 SMNVEV (reference sequence). V lost 2 bases and J 1 base, leaving 15 bases between the germline ends. The CDR3 has 17 amino acids. The CDR3: CASSLRGTAPAKNIQYF. In DNA, the CDR3 is TGTGCCAGCAGTTTACGGGGTACTGCCCCGGCCAAAAACATTCAGTACTTC.

This clonotype was found once. The rearrangement links TRBV10-3 to TRBJ1-1, with 9 bases lining up with TRBD1. Germline trimming cut 3 bases from V and 4 bases from J; bases unmatched to any gene: 15. This CDR3 is built from 18 residues. Germline V lookup: CDR1 ENHRY, CDR2 SYGVKD. The CDR3 here is CAISDPVPRQDRGTEAFF. CDR3 coding DNA: TGTGCCATCAGTGACCCTGTCCCTCGTCAGGACAGGGGCACTGAAGCTTTCTTT.

The gene calls are TRBV21-1 and TRBJ1-6; TRBD1, the table's D call, was not compared with the DNA. TRBV21-1 is a recognized pseudogene. The CDR3 is 17 amino acids. CDR3 nucleotides: TGTGCCAGGGATCAAACTAGGCAGGGGACCTATAATTCACCCCTCCACTTT. Translation: CARDQTRQGTYNSPLHF.

This clonotype was counted a few times. The V call is TRBV10-2, the J call TRBJ1-6; D may be TRBD1 (5 bases). Germline V gives CDR1 WSHSY, CDR2 SAAADI. The CDR3 contains 14 residues. Trimming stripped 7 bases from V and 4 bases from J, with 11 bases between. CDR3 in amino acids: CASNDAGYNSPLHF. The CDR3, as DNA: TGCGCCAGCAACGACGCAGGGTATAATTCACCCCTCCACTTT.

V gene TRBV3-1 combines with J gene TRBJ1-6, with 8 positions matching TRBD1. Trimming at V came to 0 bases and at J to 11 bases, leaving 3 bases not matched to a gene. Germline values: CDR1 LGHDT, CDR2 YNNKEL (reference sequence). The CDR3 is 14 amino acids. The CDR3 DNA reads TGTGCCAGCAGCCAAGATCAGGACAGGGCACCCCTCCACTTT. Translated: CASSQDQDRAPLHF. Full variable domain (outside the CDR3, taken from reference TRBV3-1 and TRBJ1-6): DTAVSQTPKYLVTQMGNDKSIKCEQNLGHDTMYWYKQDSKKFLKIMFSYNNKELIINETVPNRFSPKSPDKAHLNLHINSLELGDSAVYFCASSQDQDRAPLHFGNGTRLTVT.

V gene TRBV6-1 combines with J gene TRBJ2-1, with D possibly TRBD2 on 6 matching bases. The germline V and J ends were trimmed by 7 bases and 5 bases, with 18 bases remaining between them. The CDR3 is 15 amino acids. Germline loops: CDR1 MNHNS, CDR2 SASEGT. The CDR3 loop reads CASTERQAGNNEQFF. CDR3 DNA sequence: TGTGCCAGCACCGAGCGACAAGCGGGTAACAATGAGCAGTTCTTC.

The chain employs TRBV20-1 and TRBJ2-2; 7 nucleotides match TRBD2. V lost 5 bases to trimming and J lost 0 bases; unmatched junction nucleotides: 3. This CDR3 region has 14 residues. Per germline, CDR1 DFQATT and CDR2 SNEGSKA (reference sequence). The CDR3 region is CSAEGTTNTGELFF. CDR3 sequence (DNA): TGCAGTGCTGAGGGGACTACGAACACCGGGGAGCTGTTTTTT.

The chain is built from TRBV27 and TRBJ2-1; 10 bases are shared with TRBD1. The better agreement between TRBJ2-7 and the DNA end casts doubt on the J call. CDR1 is MNHEY, CDR2 SMNVEV, per germline (reference sequence). This CDR3 is built from 15 residues. This CDR3 is CASSPGTGETYEQYF. The CDR3 DNA reads TGTGCCAGCAGTCCTGGGACAGGGGAGACCTACGAGCAGTACTTC.